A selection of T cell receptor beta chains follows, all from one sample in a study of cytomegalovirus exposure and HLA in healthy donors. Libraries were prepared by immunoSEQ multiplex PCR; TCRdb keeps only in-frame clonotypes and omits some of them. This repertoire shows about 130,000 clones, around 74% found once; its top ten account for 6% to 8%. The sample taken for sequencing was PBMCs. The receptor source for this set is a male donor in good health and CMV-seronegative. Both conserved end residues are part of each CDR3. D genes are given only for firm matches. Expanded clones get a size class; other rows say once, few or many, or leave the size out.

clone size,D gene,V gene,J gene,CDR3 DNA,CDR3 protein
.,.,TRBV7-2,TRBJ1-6,TGTGCCAGCAGCTCGATTACTACGGGACTCTCGGTTAGTTCACCCCTCCACTTT,CASSSITTGLSVSSPLHF
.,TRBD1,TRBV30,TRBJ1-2,TGTGCCTGGGGTTCTGGACAGGGCCCACAGAGAGGCTACACCTTC,CAWGSGQGPQRGYTF
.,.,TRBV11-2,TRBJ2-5,TGTGCCAGCAGCTTAGACCAGGGCCGGTGGGAGACCCAGTACTTC,CASSLDQGRWETQYF
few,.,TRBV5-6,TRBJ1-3,TGTGCCAGCAGCTCACCCGGGACTCCCGGAAACACCATATATTTT,CASSSPGTPGNTIYF
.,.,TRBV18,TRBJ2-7,TGTGCCAGCTCGCGGGACCCCTCCTACGAGCAGTACTTC,CASSRDPSYEQYF
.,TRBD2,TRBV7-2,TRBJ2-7,TGTGCCAGCAGCTTAGGCGGGGGGCGATCCTACGAGCAGTACTTC,CASSLGGGRSYEQYF
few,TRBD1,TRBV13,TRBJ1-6,TGTGCCAGCAGCTCCGGGACAGACAATTCACCCCTCCACTTT,CASSSGTDNSPLHF
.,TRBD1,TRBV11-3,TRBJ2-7,TGTGCCAGCAGCTTGGCCAACGGACAGGGGTACGAGCAGTACTTC,CASSLANGQGYEQYF
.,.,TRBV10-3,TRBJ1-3,TGTGCCATCTTAGACAGCTCTGGAAACACCATATATTTT,CAILDSSGNTIYF
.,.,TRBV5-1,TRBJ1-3,TGCGCCAGCAGCCCTGGACAGATGAGCTCCGGAAACACCATATATTTT,CASSPGQMSSGNTIYF
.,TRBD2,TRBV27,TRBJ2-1,TGTGCCAGCTGCACATTCGGGACTACCGTTGAGCAGTTCTTC,CASCTFGTTVEQFF
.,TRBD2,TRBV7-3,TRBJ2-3,TGTGCCAGCAGCTTAATAGGACTAGCGGGGGGCCCGGACACGCAGTATTTT,CASSLIGLAGGPDTQYF
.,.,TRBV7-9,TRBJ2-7,TGTGCCAGCAGCTTAGCGGGGTCAGGGGCCTACGAGCAGTACTTC,CASSLAGSGAYEQYF
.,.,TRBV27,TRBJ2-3,TGTGCCAGCAGTTTATCGGGCAGGTGGGCAGATACGCAGTATTTT,CASSLSGRWADTQYF
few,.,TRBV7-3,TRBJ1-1,TGTGCCAGCAGCCCAAACCATCGGAGGAACACTGAAGCTTTCTTT,CASSPNHRRNTEAFF
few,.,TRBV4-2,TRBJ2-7,TGTGCCAGCAGCCTGGAGGGGGGGGCAGTCTACGAGCAGTACTTC,CASSLEGGAVYEQYF
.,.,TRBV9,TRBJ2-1,TGTGCCAGCAGCGTAGCTACGGACACGAACAATGAGCAGTTCTTC,CASSVATDTNNEQFF
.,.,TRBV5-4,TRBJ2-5,TGTGCCAGCAGCTTGGAAGGTAGTCGAGGAGTGAAGACCCAGTACTTC,CASSLEGSRGVKTQYF
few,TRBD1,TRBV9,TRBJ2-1,TGTGCCAGCAGCGTAGGGGACAGGGCCCTAGGCGACAATGAGCAGTTCTTC,CASSVGDRALGDNEQFF
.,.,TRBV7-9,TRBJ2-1,TGTGCCAGCAGCCGACAGCGCCTGTACAATGAGCAGTTCTTC,CASSRQRLYNEQFF
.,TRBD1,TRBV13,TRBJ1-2,TGTGCCAGCAGCCACCGGACAGGGGACTATGGCTACACCTTC,CASSHRTGDYGYTF
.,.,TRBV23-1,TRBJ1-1,TGCGCCAGCAGTCCGGACAGCCCAGGTTGGGCCACTGAAGCTTTCTTT,CASSPDSPGWATEAFF
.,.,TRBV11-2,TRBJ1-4,TGTGCCAGCAGCTTAGATTTCGGGGGTAAACCAACTAATGAAAAACTGTTTTTT,CASSLDFGGKPTNEKLFF
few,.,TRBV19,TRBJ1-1,TGTGCCAGTAGTCCGTCTTTTCTGAACACTGAAGCTTTCTTT,CASSPSFLNTEAFF
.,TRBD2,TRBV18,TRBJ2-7,TGTGCCAGCTCACCTCAGACTAGCGGGGCCTCCTACGAGCAGTACTTC,CASSPQTSGASYEQYF
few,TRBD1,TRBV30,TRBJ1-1,TGTGCCTGGCGGACAGGGGTCACTGAAGCTTTCTTT,CAWRTGVTEAFF
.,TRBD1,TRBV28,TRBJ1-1,TGTGCCAGCAGTTTTCAGGGGGGAAGGACTGAAGCTTTCTTT,CASSFQGGRTEAFF
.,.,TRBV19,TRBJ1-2,TGTGCCAGTAACCTACCAGGAGGGGACCCTTGGGGCTACACCTTC,CASNLPGGDPWGYTF
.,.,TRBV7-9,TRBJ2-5,TGTGCCAGCAGCTTGCTACAGGGTATTGGGGAGACCCAGTACTTC,CASSLLQGIGETQYF
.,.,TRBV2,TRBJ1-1,TGTGCCAGTCCACAGGGTTCGAACACTGAAGCTTTCTTT,CASPQGSNTEAFF
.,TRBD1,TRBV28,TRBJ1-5,TGTGCCAGCAGACCAACCAGGGGGTCCGGCAATCAGCCCCAGCATTTT,CASRPTRGSGNQPQHF
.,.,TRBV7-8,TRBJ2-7,TGTGCCAGCAGCTTAGGAAGGGGCCTCTCCTACGAGCAGTACTTC,CASSLGRGLSYEQYF
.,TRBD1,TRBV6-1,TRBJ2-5,TGTGCCAGCGCTGGGACAGGGGGCCGGGAGACCCAGTACTTC,CASAGTGGRETQYF
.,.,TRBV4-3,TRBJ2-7,TGCGCCAGCAGCCAAGTGGCAGGGGACGAGCAGTACTTC,CASSQVAGDEQYF
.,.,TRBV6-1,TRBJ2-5,TGTGCCAGTTCCGCGACAGGCACCTCCCAAGAGACCCAGTACTTC,CASSATGTSQETQYF
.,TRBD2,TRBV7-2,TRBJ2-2,TGTGCCAGCAGCTTAGCATCACTAGCGGGAGTAGGTTTCGGGGAGCTGTTTTTT,CASSLASLAGVGFGELFF
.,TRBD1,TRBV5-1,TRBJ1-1,TGCGCCAGCAGCTTGACGACAGGGCCGAACACTGAAGCTTTCTTT,CASSLTTGPNTEAFF
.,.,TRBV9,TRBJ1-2,TGTGCCAGCAGCCCCGGGGGGGGCGCTGAGGGCTACACCTTC,CASSPGGGAEGYTF
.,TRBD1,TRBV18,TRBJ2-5,TGTGCCAGCTCAACTAGGACAGGGCGGGAGACCCAGTACTTC,CASSTRTGRETQYF
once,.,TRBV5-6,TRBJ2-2,TGTGCCAGCAGGCCCGACGGGGAAAACACCGGGGAGCTGTTTTTT,CASRPDGENTGELFF
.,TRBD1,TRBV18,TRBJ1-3,TGTGCCAGCTCACCACTAGACAGGGGGTCCGGAAACACCATATATTTT,CASSPLDRGSGNTIYF
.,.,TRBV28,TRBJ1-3,TGTGCCAGCAGTTTGAGGGGGACAGGAAACACCATATATTTT,CASSLRGTGNTIYF
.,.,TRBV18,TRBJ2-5,TGTGCCAGCTCACCACAACCCCTGGGGCCACAAGAGACCCAGTACTTC,CASSPQPLGPQETQYF